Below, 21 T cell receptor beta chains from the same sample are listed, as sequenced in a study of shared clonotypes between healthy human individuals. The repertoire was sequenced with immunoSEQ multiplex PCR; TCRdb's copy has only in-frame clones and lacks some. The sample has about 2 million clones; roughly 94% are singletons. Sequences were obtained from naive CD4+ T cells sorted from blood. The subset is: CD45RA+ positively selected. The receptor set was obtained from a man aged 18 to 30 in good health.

The CDR3 DNA is TGTGCCAGCAGAAGACAGGACCTGAACACCGGGGAGCTGTTTTTT. This gives the protein CASRRQDLNTGELFF. The J gene is TRBJ2-2, the V gene TRBV6-5, with TRBD1 as a possible D gene (6 bases). Deletions cut 6 bases from V and 1 base from J, with 12 bases between. CDR3 length: 15 residues. Germline CDR1 is MNHEY and CDR2 is SVGAGI.

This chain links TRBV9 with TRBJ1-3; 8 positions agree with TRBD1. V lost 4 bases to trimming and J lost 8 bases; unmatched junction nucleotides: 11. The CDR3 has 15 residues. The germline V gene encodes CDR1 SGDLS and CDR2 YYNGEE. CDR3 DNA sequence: TGTGCCAGCAGCCCTGACAGGGGCAGGATGGACACCATATATTTT. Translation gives CASSPDRGRMDTIYF.

The CDR3 region is CASSLEGESSYEQYF. The CDR3, as DNA: TGTGCCAGCAGCTTAGAAGGGGAGAGCTCCTACGAGCAGTACTTC. The rearrangement joins TRBV13 to TRBJ2-7, with D possibly being TRBD1 or TRBD2 (5 bases each). V was cut by 1 base and J by 0 bases, with 10 bases left in between. The germline CDR1 and CDR2 sequences are PRHDT and FYEKMQ (reference sequence). The CDR3 covers 15 residues.

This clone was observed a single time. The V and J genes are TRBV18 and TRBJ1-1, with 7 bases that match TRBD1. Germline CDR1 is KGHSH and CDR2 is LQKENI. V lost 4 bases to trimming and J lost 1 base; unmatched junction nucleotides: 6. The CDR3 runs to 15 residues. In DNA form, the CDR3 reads TGTGCCAGCTCACTACTACAGGGGCAGAACACTGAAGCTTTCTTT. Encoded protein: CASSLLQGQNTEAFF.

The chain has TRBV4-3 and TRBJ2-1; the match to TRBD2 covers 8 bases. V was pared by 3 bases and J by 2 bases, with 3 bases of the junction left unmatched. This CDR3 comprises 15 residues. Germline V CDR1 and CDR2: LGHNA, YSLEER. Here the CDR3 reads CASSHAGGPYNEQFF. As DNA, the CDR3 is TGCGCCAGCAGCCACGCGGGAGGCCCCTACAATGAGCAGTTCTTC.

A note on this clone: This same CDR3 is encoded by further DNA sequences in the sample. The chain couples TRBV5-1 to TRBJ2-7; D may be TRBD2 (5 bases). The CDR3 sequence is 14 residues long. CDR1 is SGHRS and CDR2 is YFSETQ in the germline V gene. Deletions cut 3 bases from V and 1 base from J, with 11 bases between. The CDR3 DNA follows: TGCGCCAGCAGCTCCAGCGGAACTTCCTACGAGCAGTACTTC. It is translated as CASSSSGTSYEQYF.

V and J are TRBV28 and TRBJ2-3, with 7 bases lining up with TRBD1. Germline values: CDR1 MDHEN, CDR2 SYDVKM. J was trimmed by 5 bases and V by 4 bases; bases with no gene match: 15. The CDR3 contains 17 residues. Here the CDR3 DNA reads TGTGCCAGCAGTTACGCCCAGGGCAGGGGGAAGGTAGATACGCAGTATTTT. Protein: CASSYAQGRGKVDTQYF.

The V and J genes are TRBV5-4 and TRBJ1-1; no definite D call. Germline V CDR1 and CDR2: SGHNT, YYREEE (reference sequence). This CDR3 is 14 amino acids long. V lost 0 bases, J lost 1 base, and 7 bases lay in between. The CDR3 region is CASSLDHWNTEAFF. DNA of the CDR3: TGTGCCAGCAGCTTGGACCATTGGAACACTGAAGCTTTCTTT.

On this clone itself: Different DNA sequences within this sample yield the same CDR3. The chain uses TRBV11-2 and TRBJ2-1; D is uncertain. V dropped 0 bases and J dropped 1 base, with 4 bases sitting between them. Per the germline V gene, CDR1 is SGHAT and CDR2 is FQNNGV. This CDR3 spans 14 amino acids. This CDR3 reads CASSLEGSYNEQFF. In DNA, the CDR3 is TGTGCCAGCAGCTTAGAAGGGTCCTACAATGAGCAGTTCTTC.

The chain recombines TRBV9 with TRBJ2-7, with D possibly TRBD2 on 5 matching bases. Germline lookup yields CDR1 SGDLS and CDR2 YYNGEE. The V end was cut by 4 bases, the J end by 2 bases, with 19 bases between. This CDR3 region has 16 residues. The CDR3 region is CASSSLGGEGPYEQYF. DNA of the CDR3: TGTGCCAGCAGCTCTTTGGGCGGAGAGGGCCCCTACGAGCAGTACTTC.

The CDR3 protein is CASSAGQVSYEQYF. CDR3 coding DNA: TGTGCCAGCAGTGCGGGACAGGTGTCCTACGAGCAGTACTTC. The V gene is TRBV6-5, the J gene TRBJ2-7; 8 bases map to TRBD1. Per germline, CDR1 MNHEY and CDR2 SVGAGI. V lost 5 bases and J lost 1; bases outside the gene matches: 4. The CDR3 is 14 residues long.

CDR3 sequence reads: CASSQERIYEQYF. Here the CDR3 DNA reads TGCGCCAGCAGCCAAGAGCGGATCTACGAGCAGTACTTC. The chain links TRBV4-3 to TRBJ2-7; D is unresolved. Germline assignment: CDR1 LGHNA and CDR2 YSLEER. The length of the CDR3 is 13 residues. Trimming took off 0 bases at V and 3 bases at J, with 6 bases between the two ends.

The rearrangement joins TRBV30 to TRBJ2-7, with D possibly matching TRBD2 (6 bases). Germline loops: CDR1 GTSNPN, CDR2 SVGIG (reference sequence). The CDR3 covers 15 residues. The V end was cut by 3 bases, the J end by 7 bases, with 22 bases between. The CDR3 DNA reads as TGTGCCTGGAGCGCCCCGGGACTGGGTGCTAGGGAGCAGTACTTC. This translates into CAWSAPGLGAREQYF.

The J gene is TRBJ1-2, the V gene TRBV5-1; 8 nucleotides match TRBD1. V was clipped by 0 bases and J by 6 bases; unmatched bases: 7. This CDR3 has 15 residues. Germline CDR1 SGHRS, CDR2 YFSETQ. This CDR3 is CASSLGQGAENGYTF. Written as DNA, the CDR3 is TGCGCCAGCAGCTTGGGGCAGGGGGCAGAGAATGGCTACACCTTC.

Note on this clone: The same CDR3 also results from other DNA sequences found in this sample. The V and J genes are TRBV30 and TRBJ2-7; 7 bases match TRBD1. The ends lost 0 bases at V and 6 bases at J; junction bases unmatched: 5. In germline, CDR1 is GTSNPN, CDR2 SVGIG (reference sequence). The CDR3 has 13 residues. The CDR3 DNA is TGTGCCTGGAGTGTACAGGGGCCGGGCGAGCAGTACTTC. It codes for CAWSVQGPGEQYF.

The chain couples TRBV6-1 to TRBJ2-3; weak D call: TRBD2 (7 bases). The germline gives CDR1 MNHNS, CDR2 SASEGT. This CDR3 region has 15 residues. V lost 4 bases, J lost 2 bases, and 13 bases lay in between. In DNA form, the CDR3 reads TGTGCCAGCAGTGCCGGGGGGCGACCCACAGATACGCAGTATTTT. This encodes CASSAGGRPTDTQYF.

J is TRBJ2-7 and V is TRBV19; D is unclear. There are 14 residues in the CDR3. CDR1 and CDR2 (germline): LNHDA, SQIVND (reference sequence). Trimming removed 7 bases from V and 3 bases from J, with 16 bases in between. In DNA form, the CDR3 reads TGTGCCAGTAAAATAAGTGGGGTAGGCTACGAGCAGTACTTC. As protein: CASKISGVGYEQYF.

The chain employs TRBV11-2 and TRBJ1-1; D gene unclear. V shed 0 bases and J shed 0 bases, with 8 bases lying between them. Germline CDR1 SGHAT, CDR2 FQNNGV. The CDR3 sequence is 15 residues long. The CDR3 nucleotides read TGTGCCAGCAGCTTAGATGGGGATATGAACACTGAAGCTTTCTTT. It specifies CASSLDGDMNTEAFF.

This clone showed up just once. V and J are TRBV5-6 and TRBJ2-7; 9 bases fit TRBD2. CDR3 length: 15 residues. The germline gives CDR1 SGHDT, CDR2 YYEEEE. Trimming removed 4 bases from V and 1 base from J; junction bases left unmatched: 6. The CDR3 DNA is TGTGCCAGCAGCCTAACTAGCGGGTTATCCTACGAGCAGTACTTC. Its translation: CASSLTSGLSYEQYF.

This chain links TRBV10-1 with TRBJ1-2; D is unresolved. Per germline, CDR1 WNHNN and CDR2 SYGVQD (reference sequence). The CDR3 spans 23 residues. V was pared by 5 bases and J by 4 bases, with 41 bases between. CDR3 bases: TGCGCCAGCAGTACTCACGAAAGATCGCGAAAGACCTATGGATCGCGAAAGACCTATGGCTACACCTTC. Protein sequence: CASSTHERSRKTYGSRKTYGYTF.

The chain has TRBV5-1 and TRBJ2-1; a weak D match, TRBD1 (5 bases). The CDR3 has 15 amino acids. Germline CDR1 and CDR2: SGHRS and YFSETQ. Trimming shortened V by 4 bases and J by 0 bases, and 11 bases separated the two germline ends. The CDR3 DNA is TGCGCCAGCAGCAGGTACAGGAGCTCCTACAATGAGCAGTTCTTC. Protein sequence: CASSRYRSSYNEQFF.